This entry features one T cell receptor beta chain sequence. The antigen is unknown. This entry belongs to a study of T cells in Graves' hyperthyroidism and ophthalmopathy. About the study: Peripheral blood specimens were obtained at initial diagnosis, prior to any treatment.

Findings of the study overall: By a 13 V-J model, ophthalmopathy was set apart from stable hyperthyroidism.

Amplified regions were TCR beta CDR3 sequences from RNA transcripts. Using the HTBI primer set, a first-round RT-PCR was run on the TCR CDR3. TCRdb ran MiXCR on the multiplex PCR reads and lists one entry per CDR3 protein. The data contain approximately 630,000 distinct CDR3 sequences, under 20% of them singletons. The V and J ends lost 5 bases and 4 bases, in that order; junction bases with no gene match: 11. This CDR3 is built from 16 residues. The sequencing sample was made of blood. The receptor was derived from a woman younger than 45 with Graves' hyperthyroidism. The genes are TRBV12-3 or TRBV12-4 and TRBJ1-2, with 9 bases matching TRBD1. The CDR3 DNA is TGTGCCAGCAGTAACACACCTACAGGGGGCCCCTATGGCTACACCTTC. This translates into CASSNTPTGGPYGYTF.